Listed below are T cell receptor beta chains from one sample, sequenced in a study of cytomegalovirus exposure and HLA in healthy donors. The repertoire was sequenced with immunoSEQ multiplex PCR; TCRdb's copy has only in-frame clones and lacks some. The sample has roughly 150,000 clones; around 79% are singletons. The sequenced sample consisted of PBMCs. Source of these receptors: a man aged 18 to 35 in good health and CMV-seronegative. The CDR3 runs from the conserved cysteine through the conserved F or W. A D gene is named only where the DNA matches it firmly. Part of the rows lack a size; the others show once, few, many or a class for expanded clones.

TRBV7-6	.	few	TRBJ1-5	CASSLATGSNQPQHF	TGTGCCAGCAGCTTAGCGACAGGTAGCAATCAGCCCCAGCATTTT
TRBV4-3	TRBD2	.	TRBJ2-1	CASSQDRKSGSLGEQFF	TGCGCCAGCAGCCAAGATCGGAAGAGCGGGAGTTTAGGTGAGCAGTTCTTC
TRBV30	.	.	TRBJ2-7	CAWSVAGDEQYF	TGTGCCTGGAGTGTAGCCGGGGACGAGCAGTACTTC
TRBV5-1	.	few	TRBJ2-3	CASSFRSGYSTDTQYF	TGCGCCAGCAGCTTTAGAAGCGGATATAGCACAGATACGCAGTATTTT
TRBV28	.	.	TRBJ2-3	CACTGSSTDTQYF	TGTGCCTGCACCGGGTCTAGCACAGATACGCAGTATTTT
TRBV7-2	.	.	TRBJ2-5	CASSLLGFGGGQETQYF	TGTGCCAGCAGCTTATTGGGCTTTGGAGGGGGACAGGAGACCCAGTACTTC
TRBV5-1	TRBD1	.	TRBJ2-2	CASSPDREGNGELFF	TGCGCCAGCAGCCCGGACAGGGAAGGAAACGGGGAGCTGTTTTTT
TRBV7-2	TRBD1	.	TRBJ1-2	CASSLGYLGGTYGYTF	TGTGCCAGCAGCTTAGGATACCTAGGGGGCACATATGGCTACACCTTC
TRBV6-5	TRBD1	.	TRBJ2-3	CASSYAGGIDTQYF	TGTGCCAGCAGTTACGCAGGGGGCATCGATACGCAGTATTTT
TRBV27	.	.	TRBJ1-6	CASSPIRSPLHF	TGTGCCAGCAGTCCTATACGGTCACCCCTCCACTTT
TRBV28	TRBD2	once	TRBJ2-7	CASSRPGLAGVYEQYF	TGTGCCAGCAGCCGGCCCGGACTAGCGGGAGTGTACGAGCAGTACTTC
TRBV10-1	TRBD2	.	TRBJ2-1	CASSRTSAYNEQFF	TGCGCCAGCAGCCGGACTAGCGCCTACAATGAGCAGTTCTTC
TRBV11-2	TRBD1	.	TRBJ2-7	CASSLTGFEQYF	TGTGCCAGCAGCTTGACAGGGTTCGAGCAGTACTTC
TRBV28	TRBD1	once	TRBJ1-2	CASSDYRGYYGYTF	TGTGCCAGCAGTGACTACAGGGGGTACTATGGCTACACCTTC
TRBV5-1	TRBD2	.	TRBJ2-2	CASSILAGAPGELFF	TGCGCCAGCAGCATACTAGCGGGGGCTCCCGGGGAGCTGTTTTTT
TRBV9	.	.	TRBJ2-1	CASSPRTNEQFF	TGTGCCAGCAGCCCGCGTACCAATGAGCAGTTCTTC
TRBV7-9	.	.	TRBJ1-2	CASSLGRQRNYGYTF	TGTGCCAGCAGCTTAGGCCGGCAGCGTAACTATGGCTACACCTTC
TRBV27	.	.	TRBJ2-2	CASAALLRTGELFF	TGTGCCAGTGCGGCCCTTCTGAGGACCGGGGAGCTGTTTTTT
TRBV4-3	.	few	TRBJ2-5	CASSQNLVGEETQYF	TGCGCCAGCAGCCAAAACCTCGTAGGGGAAGAGACCCAGTACTTC
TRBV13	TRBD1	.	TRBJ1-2	CASSPRGRRGYTF	TGTGCCAGCAGCCCCAGGGGGCGAAGAGGCTACACCTTC
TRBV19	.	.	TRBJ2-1	CASSIGGAYNEQFF	TGTGCCAGTAGTATAGGCGGCGCCTACAATGAGCAGTTCTTC
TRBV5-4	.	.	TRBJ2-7	CASSQNKNPYEQYF	TGTGCCAGCAGCCAGAACAAAAACCCCTACGAGCAGTACTTC
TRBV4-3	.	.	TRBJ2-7	CASSQVILTYYEQYF	TGCGCCAGCAGCCAAGTTATTTTAACTTACTACGAGCAGTACTTC
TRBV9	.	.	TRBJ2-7	CASSVAPQPSYEQYF	TGTGCCAGCAGCGTAGCTCCACAACCCTCCTACGAGCAGTACTTC
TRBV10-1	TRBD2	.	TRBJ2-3	CATGTSGGTQYF	TGCGCCACCGGGACTAGCGGGGGTACGCAGTATTTT
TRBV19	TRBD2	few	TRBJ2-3	CASSTHDGRGLAVPDTQYF	TGTGCCAGTAGTACGCACGATGGACGGGGACTAGCCGTCCCAGATACGCAGTATTTT
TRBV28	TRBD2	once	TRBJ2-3	CASSLITSGSMGTDTQYF	TGTGCCAGCAGTTTAATTACTAGCGGGAGTATGGGCACAGATACGCAGTATTTT
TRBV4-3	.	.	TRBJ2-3	CASSQELRASDTQYF	TGCGCCAGCAGCCAAGAACTAAGGGCTAGCGACACGCAGTATTTT
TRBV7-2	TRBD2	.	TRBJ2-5	CASSLWGGSVQETQYF	TGTGCCAGCAGCTTGTGGGGGGGGTCGGTCCAAGAGACTCAGTACTTC
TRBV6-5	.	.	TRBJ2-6	CASSYLQGSANVLTF	TGTGCCAGCAGTTATCTCCAGGGTTCAGCCAACGTCCTGACTTTC
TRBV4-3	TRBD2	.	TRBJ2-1	CASSQVTGRVNNEQFF	TGCGCCAGCAGCCAAGTAACGGGGAGGGTCAACAATGAGCAGTTCTTC
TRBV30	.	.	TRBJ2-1	CASDRPPSSYNEQFF	TGTGCCTCCGATCGTCCTCCTAGCTCCTACAATGAGCAGTTCTTC
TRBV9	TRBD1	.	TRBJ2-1	CASSRSPGQGFNEQFF	TGTGCCAGCAGCCGTAGCCCGGGACAGGGTTTCAATGAGCAGTTCTTC
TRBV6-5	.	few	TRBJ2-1	CASSTRSHNEQFF	TGTGCCAGCAGTACCAGGTCCCACAATGAGCAGTTCTTC
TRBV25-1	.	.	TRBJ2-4	CASTPTGTKNIQYF	TGTGCCAGCACCCCCACAGGGACCAAAAACATTCAGTACTTC
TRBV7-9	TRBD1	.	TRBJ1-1	CASSLARTGEAFF	TGTGCCAGCAGCTTAGCCCGGACAGGTGAAGCTTTCTTT
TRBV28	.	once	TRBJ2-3	CASSLSMTSTDTQYF	TGTGCCAGCAGTTTAAGCATGACTAGCACAGATACGCAGTATTTT
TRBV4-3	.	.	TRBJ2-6	CASSQENMYSGANVLTF	TGCGCCAGCAGCCAAGAAAACATGTACTCTGGGGCCAACGTCCTGACTTTC
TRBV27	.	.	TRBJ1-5	CASSWTVSNQPQHF	TGTGCCAGCAGTTGGACAGTTAGCAATCAGCCCCAGCATTTT
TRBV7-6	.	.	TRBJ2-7	CASSLAVRGEQYF	TGTGCCAGCAGCTTAGCTGTAAGGGGGGAGCAGTACTTC
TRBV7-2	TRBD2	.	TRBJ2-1	CASSPAGLAGRKRDNEQFF	TGTGCCAGCAGCCCAGCGGGACTAGCGGGAAGGAAGCGTGACAATGAGCAGTTCTTC
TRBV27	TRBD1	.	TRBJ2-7	CASTLTGGSYEQYF	TGTGCCAGCACCCTGACAGGGGGCTCCTACGAGCAGTACTTC
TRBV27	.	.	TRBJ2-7	CASSLSPGGEQYF	TGTGCCAGCAGTTTATCTCCCGGGGGTGAGCAGTACTTC
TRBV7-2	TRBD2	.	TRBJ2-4	CASSLAASGQNIQYF	TGTGCCAGCAGCTTAGCGGCTAGCGGCCAAAACATTCAGTACTTC
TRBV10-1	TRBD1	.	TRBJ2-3	CASSGPGTVPDTQYF	TGCGCCAGCAGTGGCCCCGGGACAGTGCCAGATACGCAGTATTTT
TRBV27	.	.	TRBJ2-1	CASSARSTGAYNEQFF	TGTGCCAGCAGTGCCCGATCCACGGGGGCCTACAATGAGCAGTTCTTC
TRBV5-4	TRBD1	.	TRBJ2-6	CASSLVGTEQANVLTF	TGTGCCAGCAGCTTGGTTGGGACAGAGCAAGCCAACGTCCTGACTTTC
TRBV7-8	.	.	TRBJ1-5	CASSSRLYSNQPQHF	TGTGCCAGCAGCTCCAGACTCTATAGCAATCAGCCCCAGCATTTT
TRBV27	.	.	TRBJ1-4	CASTRGGPQRGEKLFF	TGTGCCAGCACTAGGGGAGGGCCTCAGAGAGGGGAAAAACTGTTTTTT
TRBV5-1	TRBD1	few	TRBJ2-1	CASSAGTGMGEQFF	TGCGCCAGCAGCGCCGGGACAGGGATGGGTGAGCAGTTCTTC
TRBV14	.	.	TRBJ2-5	CASSPREKGWETQYF	TGTGCCAGCAGCCCCCGGGAGAAAGGGTGGGAGACCCAGTACTTC
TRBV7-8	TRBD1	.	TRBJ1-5	CASSQDRVLGNQPQHF	TGTGCCAGCAGCCAGGACAGGGTCCTTGGCAATCAGCCCCAGCATTTT
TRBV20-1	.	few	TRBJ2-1	CSASVNEQFF	TGCAGTGCTAGCGTCAATGAGCAGTTCTTC
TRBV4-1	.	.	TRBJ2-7	CVSSPFGRDEQYF	TGCGTCAGCAGCCCCTTCGGCCGGGACGAGCAGTACTTC
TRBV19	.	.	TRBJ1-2	CASSPTSSNYGYTF	TGTGCCAGTAGTCCAACATCATCTAACTATGGCTACACCTTC
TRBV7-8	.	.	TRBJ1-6	CASSLDVSYNSPLHF	TGTGCCAGCAGCTTAGACGTCAGCTATAATTCACCCCTCCACTTT
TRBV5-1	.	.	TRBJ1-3	CASRPPGSPGNTIYF	TGCGCCAGCCGCCCACCGGGATCCCCTGGAAACACCATATATTTT
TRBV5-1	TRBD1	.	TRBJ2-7	CASSYGTEVDEQYF	TGCGCCAGCAGCTACGGGACAGAGGTGGACGAGCAGTACTTC
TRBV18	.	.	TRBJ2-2	CASSPNIGRGTGELFF	TGTGCCAGCTCACCTAATATCGGCAGGGGCACCGGGGAGCTGTTTTTT